What follows are 16 T cell receptor beta chains derived from one specimen sequenced in a study of blood T cell repertoires in COVID-19. Here immunoSEQ multiplex PCR was the method, and the copy in TCRdb shows in-frame clones only, minus some. The sample has some 250,000 clones; around four fifths are singletons. The sequenced material came from peripheral blood. These receptors came from a middle-aged man with active or convalescent COVID-19.

The gene calls are TRBV19 and TRBJ2-7, with 8 bases that match TRBD2. The length of the CDR3 is 14 residues. Looked up from germline, CDR1 is LNHDA and CDR2 is SQIVND (reference sequence). Losses at the gene ends were 9 bases for V and 0 bases for J; bases not matched to a gene: 7. This CDR3 reads CASQTSETSYEQYF. DNA of the CDR3: TGTGCCAGCCAGACTAGCGAGACCTCCTACGAGCAGTACTTC.

The V gene is TRBV10-2, the J gene TRBJ2-5; weak D call: TRBD1 (5 bases). CDR3 size: 15 residues. From germline, CDR1 is WSHSY and CDR2 SAAADI. V was pared by 3 bases and J by 4 bases, with 15 bases between. The CDR3: CASSDRGYLGETQYF. For the CDR3, the DNA is TGCGCCAGCAGTGATAGGGGCTACTTGGGAGAGACCCAGTACTTC.

This rearrangement joins TRBV10-1 to TRBJ2-7; TRBD1 might be the D (5 bases). Germline V gene sequence: CDR1 WNHNN, CDR2 SYGVQD (reference sequence). V shed 0 bases and J shed 0 bases, with 9 bases lying between them. This CDR3 is built from 15 residues. The DNA of the CDR3 is TGCGCCAGCAGTGAGTCAGGGGCCGGCTCCTACGAGCAGTACTTC. This codes for CASSESGAGSYEQYF.

The chain has TRBV12-3 or TRBV12-4 and TRBJ1-2, with 7 nucleotides matching TRBD1. The CDR3 loop spans 11 amino acids. V trimming: 5 bases; J trimming: 7 bases; junction bases outside the gene matches: 1. CDR3 loop: CASSDRVGYTF. CDR3 nucleotide sequence: TGTGCCAGCAGTGACAGGGTTGGCTACACCTTC.

This rearrangement joins TRBV24-1 to TRBJ2-1; possibly TRBD1 for D (6 bases). Trimming cost V 9 bases and J 0 bases, with 11 bases left between them. This CDR3 has 14 amino acids. Looked up from germline, CDR1 is KGHDR and CDR2 is SFDVKD. CDR3 protein: CATGGLNSYNEQFF. CDR3 nucleotide sequence: TGTGCCACCGGGGGCCTCAACTCCTACAATGAGCAGTTCTTC.

The V and J genes are TRBV18 and TRBJ2-7; 7 nucleotides align to TRBD1. The trim removed 0 bases at V and 2 bases at J, leaving 1 base unmatched. Germline V gene lookup returns CDR1 KGHSH and CDR2 LQKENI. This CDR3 is built from 14 residues. CDR3 in amino acids: CASSPPGTAYEQYF. CDR3 bases: TGTGCCAGCTCACCACCCGGGACAGCCTACGAGCAGTACTTC.

The V and J genes are TRBV18 and TRBJ2-5; 10 nucleotides line up with TRBD2. Germline CDR1 reads KGHSH; CDR2 reads LQKENI. The length of the CDR3 is 17 residues. J was trimmed by 5 bases and V by 3 bases; bases with no gene match: 12. CDR3 DNA sequence: TGTGCCAGCTCACCCCGAGCCAGCGGGGGGGCCTCGGAGACCCAGTACTTC. As protein: CASSPRASGGASETQYF.

The genes are TRBV2 and TRBJ2-7; a possible D gene is TRBD2 (6 bases). The V and J ends lost 7 bases and 0 bases respectively, with 10 bases between them. Per the germline V gene, CDR1 is SNHLY and CDR2 is FYNNEI. This CDR3 comprises 13 residues. CDR3: CASKEGPSYEQYF. The CDR3 coding sequence is TGTGCCAGCAAGGAGGGTCCCTCCTACGAGCAGTACTTC.

The chain recombines TRBV5-4 with TRBJ2-6; 10 nucleotides line up with TRBD2. V lost 4 bases and J lost 2; bases outside the gene matches: 0. Germline V CDR1 and CDR2: SGHNT, YYREEE (reference sequence). CDR3 length equals 15 residues. The CDR3: CASSLAGAGANVLTF. CDR3 DNA sequence: TGTGCCAGCAGCCTAGCGGGAGCTGGGGCCAACGTCCTGACTTTC.

This clone was observed a few times. The J gene is TRBJ1-1, the V gene TRBV18; 7 nucleotides match TRBD1. Trimming removed 6 bases from V and 10 bases from J; junction bases left unmatched: 17. The germline gives CDR1 KGHSH, CDR2 LQKENI. The CDR3 length is 15 residues. CDR3 nucleotide sequence: TGTGCCAGCTCCGATCAAGGGGGCCCCGAGGGGGGAGCTTTCTTT. It is translated as CASSDQGGPEGGAFF.

The chain recombines TRBV29-1 with TRBJ1-4, with 9 bases fitting TRBD1. Germline CDR1 and CDR2: SQVTM and ANQGSEA. V shed 6 bases, J shed 5 bases, and the junction held 4 bases outside the gene matches. The CDR3 is 13 amino acids. This chain's CDR3 is CSVQQGANEKLFF. In DNA, the CDR3 is TGCAGCGTCCAACAGGGGGCGAATGAAAAACTGTTTTTT.

The DNA of the CDR3 is TGCGCCAGCAGCTTGAGCGCAGGGGCAGATGGCTACACCTTC. Translated, it gives CASSLSAGADGYTF. The chain links TRBV5-1 to TRBJ1-2; D might be TRBD1 (6 bases). CDR3 size: 14 residues. Trimming took 1 base from V and 6 from J, leaving 13 bases between them. Germline-derived CDR1 and CDR2 are SGHRS and YFSETQ.

In DNA form, the CDR3 reads TGTGCCACCAGTGGGTCTCTAGCGAACGGGGAGCTGTTTTTT. Encoded protein: CATSGSLANGELFF. This chain connects TRBV24-1 to TRBJ2-2; perhaps TRBD2 as D (6 bases). This CDR3 has 14 amino acids. The V and J ends lost 5 bases and 7 bases respectively, with 13 bases between them. Germline values: CDR1 KGHDR, CDR2 SFDVKD.

V usage is TRBV7-9 and J usage is TRBJ2-5, with 7 nucleotides matching TRBD1. The CDR3 contains 13 residues. V was clipped by 5 bases and J by 10 bases; unmatched bases: 10. Per the germline V gene, CDR1 is SEHNR and CDR2 is FQNEAQ (reference sequence). Here the CDR3 reads CASSRRDAGGQYF. Written as DNA, the CDR3 is TGTGCCAGCAGCCGCCGGGACGCAGGGGGCCAGTACTTC.

V and J are TRBV2 and TRBJ1-2; 12 nucleotides line up with TRBD1. The CDR3 has 16 residues. Germline trimming cut 6 bases from V and 5 bases from J; bases unmatched to any gene: 10. Germline V CDR1 and CDR2: SNHLY, FYNNEI. CDR3 region: CASSAGQGASTYGYTF. The CDR3 nucleotides are TGTGCCAGCAGCGCGGGACAGGGGGCCTCCACTTATGGCTACACCTTC.

V gene TRBV18 combines with J gene TRBJ1-1; no clear D. This CDR3 has 14 residues. Trimming stripped 2 bases from V and 3 bases from J, with 10 bases between. CDR1 and CDR2 from the germline V gene are KGHSH and LQKENI. Written as DNA, the CDR3 is TGTGCCAGCTCACCAGACATCCCGGACACTGAAGCTTTCTTT. Protein sequence: CASSPDIPDTEAFF.